Listed here are 2 T cell receptor beta chains from one sample, sequenced in a study of PD-1 blockade in mismatch repair-deficient tumors. Generated by immunoSEQ multiplex PCR, the TCRdb table keeps only in-frame clones and is missing some. The sample shows tens of thousands of clones, around 79% of them seen only once. Sequencing used peripheral blood, obtained 4 weeks after starting pembrolizumab. The origin of the receptors is an adult with mismatch repair-deficient cancer.

This clone has a single count. V and J are TRBV11-2 and TRBJ1-4; no definite D call. The CDR3 length is 12 residues. Germline assignment: CDR1 SGHAT and CDR2 FQNNGV. Trimming took 1 base from V and 12 from J, leaving 9 bases between them. DNA of the CDR3: TGTGCCAGCAGCTTAGTTCAGGACGAACTGTTTTTT. This gives the protein CASSLVQDELFF.

This chain links TRBV18 with TRBJ2-5, with 8 bases aligning to TRBD2. The CDR3 extends over 15 amino acids. Germline-derived CDR1 and CDR2 are KGHSH and LQKENI. V was pared by 5 bases and J by 4 bases, with 9 bases of the junction left unmatched. The CDR3 here is CASSDWREVGETQYF. The CDR3 coding sequence is TGTGCCAGCTCAGATTGGCGGGAGGTAGGAGAGACCCAGTACTTC.